These T cell receptor beta chains were read from a single sample in a study of T cell changes during pregnancy in multiple sclerosis. TCRdb keeps only in-frame clones here, not all; method: immunoSEQ multiplex PCR. The sample has around 41,000 clones, around 93% seen once. The specimen was CD4+ T cells from peripheral blood mononuclear cells, collected in the third trimester of pregnancy. All receptors derive from a female donor in good health, enrolled as a control in a pregnancy study. Each CDR3 is given with its conserved first and last residue. D genes are given only for firm matches. Size is omitted from some rows. Given values are once, few, many or a class for expanded clones.

- TRBD1 TRBJ2-3 TRBV7-9 TGTGCCAGCAGCCCAACAGGGGCCACAGATACGCAGTATTTT CASSPTGATDTQYF
- TRBD1 TRBJ1-1 TRBV7-2 TGTGCCAGCGGGACAGGGATCCACACTGAAGCTTTCTTT CASGTGIHTEAFF
once TRBD2 TRBJ2-4 TRBV6-1 TGTGCCAGCAGTGAACGGGGCGGGGGAGCCAAAAACATTCAGTACTTC CASSERGGGAKNIQYF
- TRBD2 TRBJ2-5 TRBV30 TGTGCCTGGAGGGGTTCGCTTGCGGGGGGGTTTGAGACCCAGTACTTC CAWRGSLAGGFETQYF
- TRBD1 TRBJ2-7 TRBV7-9 TGTGCCAGCAGCTTAATTACAGGGGTCTACGAGCAGTACTTC CASSLITGVYEQYF
- TRBD1 TRBJ1-1 TRBV5-1 TGCGCCAGCAGCTTGAGTTTGGTGAGGACAGGGAACACTGAAGCTTTCTTT CASSLSLVRTGNTEAFF
- - TRBJ1-3 TRBV4-2 TGTGCCAGCAGCCAAGTCCTGCGGGACTCTGGAAACACCATATATTTT CASSQVLRDSGNTIYF
- - TRBJ2-1 TRBV7-7 TGTGCCCTGGGTGGAGTGTCCTACAATGAGCAGTTCTTC CALGGVSYNEQFF
- - TRBJ2-5 TRBV10-2 TGCGCCAGCAGTGAGAAGGGCAGGGGGGACCAAGAGACCCAGTACTTC CASSEKGRGDQETQYF
- TRBD1 TRBJ2-1 TRBV25-1 TGTGCCAGCAGTGACTTGGGGGACAGGGCCTACAATGAGCAGTTCTTC CASSDLGDRAYNEQFF
- TRBD2 TRBJ2-5 TRBV7-6 TGTGCCAGCAGCTTTACTAGCGGGAGCGGAGAGACCCAGTACTTC CASSFTSGSGETQYF
once TRBD1 TRBJ1-2 TRBV27 TGTGCCAGCAGACCCAGGACAGGGAGCGATGGCTACACCTTC CASRPRTGSDGYTF
- - TRBJ1-4 TRBV9 TGTGCCAGCAGCGTACGTGGCAATAATGAAAAACTGTTTTTT CASSVRGNNEKLFF
- - TRBJ2-5 TRBV9 TGTGCCAGCAGCGTAAACAGGCAAGAGACCCAGTACTTC CASSVNRQETQYF
- - TRBJ2-3 TRBV7-2 TGTGCCAGCAGCTTCTGGCGGGGCGGGGACACAGATACGCAGTATTTT CASSFWRGGDTDTQYF
- TRBD1 TRBJ2-6 TRBV7-8 TGTGCCAGCAGCTTCCGGGACAGGGGTCCGATCTCTGGGGCCAACGTCCTGACTTTC CASSFRDRGPISGANVLTF
- TRBD1 TRBJ2-7 TRBV6-6 TGTGCCAGCAGTTACGGACAGGGCGCCTACGAGCAGTACTTC CASSYGQGAYEQYF
- - TRBJ2-5 TRBV5-1 TGCGCCAGCAGCCATCTTACGGGGGGCCAGGGGACCCAGTACTTC CASSHLTGGQGTQYF
- TRBD1 TRBJ1-5 TRBV7-2 TGTGCCAGCAGCCTATTGGGGACAGGGTTAAATCAGCCCCAGCATTTT CASSLLGTGLNQPQHF
- TRBD2 TRBJ2-2 TRBV2 TGTGCCAGCAGTATGGGACTAGCGGGAGGCTTCACCGGGGAGCTGTTTTTT CASSMGLAGGFTGELFF
- TRBD2 TRBJ2-2 TRBV5-1 TGCGCCAGCAGCTCGCTCCGCGGGGGGAGAACGAACACCGGGGAGCTGTTTTTT CASSSLRGGRTNTGELFF
- TRBD1 TRBJ2-3 TRBV7-8 TGTGCCAGCAGCCAGCCGGGACAGAAAACAGATACGCAGTATTTT CASSQPGQKTDTQYF
- TRBD1 TRBJ2-7 TRBV7-8 TGTGCCAGCAGCTCCGGGACAGGGTTCGGGCCGTACTTC CASSSGTGFGPYF
- TRBD1 TRBJ1-2 TRBV11-1 TGTGCCAGCAGCAAACAGGGGGCTTTAGGCTACACCTTC CASSKQGALGYTF
- TRBD1 TRBJ1-6 TRBV6-5 TGTGCCAGCACCCGGACAGGAAATTCACCCCTCCACTTT CASTRTGNSPLHF
- - TRBJ2-5 TRBV20-1 TGCAGTGCTAGAGACGTAGCGACCCAGTACTTC CSARDVATQYF
- TRBD1 TRBJ2-7 TRBV6-6 TGTGCCAGCAGTCGGGACAGCTTATACGAGCAGTACTTC CASSRDSLYEQYF
- TRBD2 TRBJ2-5 TRBV6-1 TGTGCCAGCCGGGAACTAGCGGGGTTCCAAGAGACCCAGTACTTC CASRELAGFQETQYF
- TRBD2 TRBJ2-7 TRBV19 TGTGCCAGTAGTACCCAACTAGCGGAGAGCTACGAGCAGTACTTC CASSTQLAESYEQYF
- - TRBJ1-5 TRBV28 TGTGCCAGCAGTTCACCTAGGTCGGATCAGCCCCAGCATTTT CASSSPRSDQPQHF
- - TRBJ1-2 TRBV7-9 TGTGCCAGCAGCTTAGATTGGGGAGGCTCCGGCTACACCTTC CASSLDWGGSGYTF
few - TRBJ1-2 TRBV5-1 TGCGCCAGCAGCTTGGATGTGGGGCGCAGAAATCTTGGCTACACCTTC CASSLDVGRRNLGYTF
- TRBD1 TRBJ2-1 TRBV19 TGTGCCAGTAGTATTCAGACAGGGGGCGCAGCGGGGGAGCAGTTCTTC CASSIQTGGAAGEQFF
- - TRBJ2-7 TRBV20-1 TGCAGTGCTCTAGGGGTAACCGAGCAGTACTTC CSALGVTEQYF
- TRBD1 TRBJ2-7 TRBV18 TGTGCCAGCTCACTAAGGGACAGTCAGCAGTACTTC CASSLRDSQQYF
- - TRBJ2-7 TRBV28 TGTGCCAGCAGAGGGGAGGTATACGAGCAGTACTTC CASRGEVYEQYF
once TRBD1 TRBJ2-4 TRBV15 TGTGCCACCACAGGACAGGGTCTTGCCAAAAACATTCAGTACTTC CATTGQGLAKNIQYF
- - TRBJ1-2 TRBV28 TGTGCCAGCAGTTTAACAGGGACCCTGGGGACGGGCGGCTACACCTTC CASSLTGTLGTGGYTF
- - TRBJ2-7 TRBV27 TGTGCCAGCCAGCCGGCCCGCGGTGGGGAGCAGTACTTC CASQPARGGEQYF
- - TRBJ2-3 TRBV29-1 TGCAGCGTTGAAGATAGAGGGGAGGCAGATACGCAGTATTTT CSVEDRGEADTQYF
- - TRBJ2-5 TRBV11-1 TGTGCCAGCAGTCGAGAGGGGGGGGTTCAAGAGACCCAGTACTTC CASSREGGVQETQYF
- - TRBJ1-2 TRBV28 TGTGCCAGCAGTTTACTGTATGGCTACACCTTC CASSLLYGYTF
- - TRBJ1-1 TRBV28 TGTGCCAGCAGTTTATATAGGGGGTCGGTGAACACTGAAGCTTTCTTT CASSLYRGSVNTEAFF
- - TRBJ2-5 TRBV29-1 TGCAGCTCCCGGCAGGGGTCAGAGACCCAGTACTTC CSSRQGSETQYF
- - TRBJ1-5 TRBV18 TGTGCCAGCTCACCTCAGGGGCCCTTTAGCAATCAGCCCCAGCATTTT CASSPQGPFSNQPQHF
- - TRBJ2-3 TRBV29-1 TGCAGCGTTGAGGGCGCGCGACACACAGATACGCAGTATTTT CSVEGARHTDTQYF
- TRBD2 TRBJ2-3 TRBV5-1 TGCGCCAGCAGCTTGATGGCTAGCGGGATAGGGGATACGCAGTATTTT CASSLMASGIGDTQYF
- - TRBJ2-7 TRBV19 TGTGCCAGTAGTAGGGACTTGGCTAGCGAGCAGTACTTC CASSRDLASEQYF
- TRBD2 TRBJ2-1 TRBV19 TGTGCCAGTAGTATAGTGGGGGTGGCGGGCGGGGGGCAGCATCACAATGAGCAGTTCTTC CASSIVGVAGGGQHHNEQFF
- TRBD2 TRBJ2-5 TRBV19 TGTGCCAGTAGCACGGGACTAGCGGGGGGGCGTGAAGAGACCCAGTACTTC CASSTGLAGGREETQYF
- - TRBJ2-6 TRBV2 TGTGCCAGCAGTGAACTACCGACAGGCCTATCTGGGGCCAACGTCCTGACTTTC CASSELPTGLSGANVLTF
- TRBD1 TRBJ2-6 TRBV7-8 TGTGCCAGCAGCTTGACAGGGGTCAGTGTTTGGTCTGGGGCCAACGTCCTGACTTTC CASSLTGVSVWSGANVLTF
- TRBD1 TRBJ2-4 TRBV15 TGTGCCACCAGCAGCTGGACAGGGGGCATGAACATTCAGTACTTC CATSSWTGGMNIQYF
few - TRBJ1-5 TRBV9 TGTGCCAGCAGGGCTGACAGTTCCAATCAGCCCCAGCATTTT CASRADSSNQPQHF
- TRBD2 TRBJ2-7 TRBV11-2 TGTGCCAGCAGCTCCCGGACTAGCGGGGTGGACTTC CASSSRTSGVDF
- TRBD1 TRBJ1-1 TRBV30 TGTGCCTGGAGAGGTTCAGGGGGTGGCACTGAAGCTTTCTTT CAWRGSGGGTEAFF
few TRBD2 TRBJ2-1 TRBV11-2 TGTGCCAGCAGACCAACTAGCGGGAGTAGCCACAATGAGCAGTTCTTC CASRPTSGSSHNEQFF